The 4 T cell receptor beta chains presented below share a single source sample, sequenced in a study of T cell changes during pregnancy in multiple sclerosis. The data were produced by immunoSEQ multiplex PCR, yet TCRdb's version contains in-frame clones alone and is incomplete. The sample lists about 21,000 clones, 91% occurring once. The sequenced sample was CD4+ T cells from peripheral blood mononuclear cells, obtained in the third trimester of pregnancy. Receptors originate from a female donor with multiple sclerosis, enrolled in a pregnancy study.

This CDR3 is CASSPARGSRGEQFF. The CDR3 region has the DNA TGTGCCAGCAGTCCTGCTCGGGGGTCCCGAGGGGAGCAGTTCTTC. The chain recombines TRBV6-5 with TRBJ2-1, with TRBD2 as a possible D gene (6 bases). The CDR3 is made up of 15 amino acids. Germline assignment: CDR1 MNHEY and CDR2 SVGAGI. V was pared by 5 bases and J by 10 bases, with 21 bases between.

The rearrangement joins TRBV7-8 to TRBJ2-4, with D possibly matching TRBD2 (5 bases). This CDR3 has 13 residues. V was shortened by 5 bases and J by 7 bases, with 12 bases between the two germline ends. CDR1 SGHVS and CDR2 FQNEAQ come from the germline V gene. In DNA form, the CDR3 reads TGTGCCAGCAGCCCCCCCGGCGGGAACATTCAGTACTTC. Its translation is CASSPPGGNIQYF. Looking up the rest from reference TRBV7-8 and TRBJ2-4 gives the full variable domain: GAGVSQSPRYKVAKRGQDVALRCDPISGHVSLFWYQQALGQGPEFLTYFQNEAQLDKSGLPSDRFFAERPEGSVSTLKIQRTQQEDSAVYLCASSPPGGNIQYFGAGTRLSVL.

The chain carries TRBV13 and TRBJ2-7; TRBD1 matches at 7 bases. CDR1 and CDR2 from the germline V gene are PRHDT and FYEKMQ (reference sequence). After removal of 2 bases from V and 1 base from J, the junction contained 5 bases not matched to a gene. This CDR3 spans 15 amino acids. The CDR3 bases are TGTGCCAGCAGCTTAACTCGGACAGGTTCCTACGAGCAGTACTTC. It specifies CASSLTRTGSYEQYF.

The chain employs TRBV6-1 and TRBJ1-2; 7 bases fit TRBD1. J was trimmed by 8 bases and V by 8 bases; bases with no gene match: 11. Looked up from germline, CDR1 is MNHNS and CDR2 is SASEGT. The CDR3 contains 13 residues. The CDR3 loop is CASLGQNSWGYTF. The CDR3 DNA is TGTGCCAGCCTGGGACAGAACTCCTGGGGCTACACCTTC.